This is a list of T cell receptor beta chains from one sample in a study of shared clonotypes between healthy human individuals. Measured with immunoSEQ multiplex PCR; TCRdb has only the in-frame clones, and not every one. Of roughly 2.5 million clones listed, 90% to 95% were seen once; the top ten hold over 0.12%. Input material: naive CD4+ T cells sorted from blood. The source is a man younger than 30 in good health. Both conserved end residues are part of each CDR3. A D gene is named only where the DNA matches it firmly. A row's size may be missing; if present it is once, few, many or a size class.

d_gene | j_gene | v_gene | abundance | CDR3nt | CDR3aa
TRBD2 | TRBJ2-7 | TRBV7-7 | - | TGTGCTAGCAGTCTGGGGGCGGGAGGGTCCTACGAGCAGTACTTC | CASSLGAGGSYEQYF
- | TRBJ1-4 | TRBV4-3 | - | TGCGCCAGCAGCCAAGAGGGGGGGGATGAAAAACTGTTTTTT | CASSQEGGDEKLFF
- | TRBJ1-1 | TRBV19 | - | TGTGCCAGTAGAAAGAACACTGAAGCTTTCTTT | CASRKNTEAFF
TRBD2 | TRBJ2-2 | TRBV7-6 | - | TGTGCCAGCAGCAGCACCGGGACTAGCGGGGGGGCCGGGAGCACCGGGGAGCTGTTTTTT | CASSSTGTSGGAGSTGELFF
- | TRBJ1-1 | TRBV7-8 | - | TGTGCCAGCAGCTGGGCAAGTGGGAACACTGAAGCTTTCTTT | CASSWASGNTEAFF
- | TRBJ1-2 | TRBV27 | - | TGTGCCAGCAGTTTCTCAGGACAACCCAATGCCTATGGCTACACCTTC | CASSFSGQPNAYGYTF
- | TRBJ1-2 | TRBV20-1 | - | TGCAGTGAGCGCGAGGGCTACACCTTC | CSEREGYTF
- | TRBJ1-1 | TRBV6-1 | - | TGTGCCAGCAGTGCAATAGGGTCGGGTAGGCGGAACACTGAAGCTTTCTTT | CASSAIGSGRRNTEAFF
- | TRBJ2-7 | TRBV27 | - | TGTGCCAGCAGTTTAGAGGGGCCGGGTTTGTACGAGCAGTACTTC | CASSLEGPGLYEQYF
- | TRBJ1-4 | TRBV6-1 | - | TGTGCCAGCAGTGAATGGTCAGGGGTTCCTAATGAAAAACTGTTTTTT | CASSEWSGVPNEKLFF
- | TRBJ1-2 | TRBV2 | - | TGTGCCAGCAGTAGTTCCGGACCGGCGGGCGGCTACACCTTC | CASSSSGPAGGYTF
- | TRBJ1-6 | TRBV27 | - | TGTGCCAGCAGTTTTGGCGGTTATAATTCACCCCTCCACTTT | CASSFGGYNSPLHF
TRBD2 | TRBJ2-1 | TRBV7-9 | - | TGTGCCAGCAGGACGGGACTACTCGGCAATGAGCAGTTCTTC | CASRTGLLGNEQFF
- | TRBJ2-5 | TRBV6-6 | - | TGTGCCAGCAGTTACTTAGGGCAGGGAGGAGAGACCCAGTACTTC | CASSYLGQGGETQYF
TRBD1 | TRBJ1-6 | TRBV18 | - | TGTGCCAGCTCACCCCGGGACAGGGATAATTCACCCCTCCACTTT | CASSPRDRDNSPLHF
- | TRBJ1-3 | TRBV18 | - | TGTGCCAGCTCACCAAACACAGGACACTCTGGAAACACCATATATTTT | CASSPNTGHSGNTIYF
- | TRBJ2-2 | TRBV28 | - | TGTGCCAGCAGCCCAGAGGGGGGCAAGACCGGGGAGCTGTTTTTT | CASSPEGGKTGELFF
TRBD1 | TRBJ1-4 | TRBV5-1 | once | TGCGCCAGCAGCTTGGGGGGACAGGGAAGTATCGGTGAAAAACTGTTTTTT | CASSLGGQGSIGEKLFF
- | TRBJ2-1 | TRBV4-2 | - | TGTGCCAGCAGCCAAGATTGGGACGGGGGCTCCCAACCTTGGAATGAGCAGTTCTTC | CASSQDWDGGSQPWNEQFF
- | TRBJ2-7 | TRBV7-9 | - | TGTGCCAGCAGTCCATACTACGAGCAGTACTTC | CASSPYYEQYF
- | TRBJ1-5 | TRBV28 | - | TGTGCCAGCAGTGGGGCACTCCGTCAGCCCCAGCATTTT | CASSGALRQPQHF
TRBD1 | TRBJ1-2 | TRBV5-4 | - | TGTGCCAGCAGCTTGGACGGACAGGGGGCCTCCAACTATGGCTACACCTTC | CASSLDGQGASNYGYTF
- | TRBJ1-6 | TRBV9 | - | TGTGCCAGCAGCGTAGGGGTGGATTCACCCCTCCACTTT | CASSVGVDSPLHF
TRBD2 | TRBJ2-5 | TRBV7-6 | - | TGTGCCAGCAGCTCGACTAGCGGGGGGGCCTGGGAGACCCAGTACTTC | CASSSTSGGAWETQYF